Following are 8 T cell receptor beta chains from one sample sequenced in a study of shared clonotypes between healthy human individuals. Data came from immunoSEQ multiplex PCR; TCRdb stores just in-frame clones and leaves some out. The sample lists more than 2,000,000 clones, more than 80% occurring once. Source material: naive CD4+ T cells sorted from blood. The subset was: CD45RA+ positively selected. These receptors all come from a man between 18 and 35 years old in good health.

V is TRBV27 and J is TRBJ2-2, with D uncertain. CDR3 length: 12 amino acids. V lost 2 bases, J lost 7 bases, and 5 bases lay in between. Germline values: CDR1 MNHEY, CDR2 SMNVEV (reference sequence). This CDR3 reads CASSLPGGELFF. The CDR3 coding sequence is TGTGCCAGCAGTTTACCGGGCGGGGAGCTGTTTTTT.

This chain uses TRBV2 with TRBJ2-2; the match to TRBD1 covers 8 bases. The CDR3 runs to 13 residues. Trimming took 8 bases from V and 1 from J; bases not matched to a gene: 0. Germline assignment: CDR1 SNHLY and CDR2 FYNNEI. CDR3: CASGTGNTGELFF. CDR3 DNA sequence: TGTGCCAGCGGGACAGGGAACACCGGGGAGCTGTTTTTT.

The chain employs TRBV6-1 and TRBJ2-5; D is unclear. The end of the DNA is better explained by TRBJ2-7, so the J call may be wrong. The CDR3 totals 15 residues. Germline V gives CDR1 MNHNS, CDR2 SASEGT. The DNA for the CDR3 is TGTGCCAGCAGTGAATATTACGGATCATCCTACGAGCAGTACTTC. Translating it yields CASSEYYGSSYEQYF.

This rearrangement joins TRBV4-3 to TRBJ2-3; 11 positions match TRBD2. The ends lost 6 bases at V and 6 bases at J; junction bases unmatched: 8. Germline V CDR1 and CDR2: LGHNA, YSLEER. This CDR3 has 15 residues. The CDR3 sequence is CASSPLAGGADTQYF. The CDR3 DNA is TGCGCCAGCAGTCCGCTAGCGGGAGGAGCTGATACGCAGTATTTT.

This clone has a handful of counts. V and J are TRBV28 and TRBJ1-1; perhaps TRBD1 as D (6 bases). The CDR3 consists of 12 residues. CDR1 is MDHEN, CDR2 SYDVKM, per germline. Trimming left V 7 bases short and J 8 bases short, with 14 bases between. The chain's CDR3 is CASISTGTEAFF. CDR3 in DNA: TGTGCCAGCATTAGTACAGGGACAGAAGCTTTCTTT.

There are a few counts of this clone. This chain uses TRBV5-1 with TRBJ2-5; possibly TRBD1 for D (5 bases). The germline V and J ends were trimmed by 4 bases and 8 bases, with 12 bases remaining between them. Germline lookup yields CDR1 SGHRS and CDR2 YFSETQ. This CDR3 region has 12 residues. CDR3 sequence reads: CASSLQQDTQYF. CDR3 sequence (DNA): TGCGCCAGCAGCCTTCAACAGGATACCCAGTACTTC. The full variable domain, rest sourced from reference TRBV5-1 and TRBJ2-5, is KAGVTQTPRYLIKTRGQQVTLSCSPISGHRSVSWYQQTPGQGLQFLFEYFSETQRNKGNFPGRFSGRQFSNSRSEMNVSTLELGDSALYLCASSLQQDTQYFGPGTRLLVL.

With respect to this clone: Compared with germline, one end of the junction differs, possibly owing to a read error. This rearrangement joins TRBV7-7 to TRBJ2-3, with unresolved D. The CDR3 runs to 14 residues. Germline V gene data show CDR1 as SSHAT and CDR2 as FNYEAQ (reference sequence). The CDR3 loop reads CASSPVLSTDTQYF. The CDR3 DNA follows: TGTGCTAGCAGCCCCGTACTAAGCACAGATACGCAGTATTTT.

The chain uses TRBV7-3 and TRBJ1-1; TRBD1 is a possible D gene (5 bases). Germline V lookup: CDR1 SGHTA, CDR2 FQGTGA. CDR3 size: 14 residues. V dropped 2 bases and J dropped 5 bases, with 12 bases sitting between them. The CDR3 reads CASSLDSGGTEAFF. CDR3 DNA sequence: TGTGCCAGCAGCTTAGACAGTGGGGGGACTGAAGCTTTCTTT.